Below, 25 T cell receptor beta chains from the same sample are listed, as sequenced in a study of cytomegalovirus exposure and HLA in healthy donors. PCR amplification relied on 60 Vbeta primers (plus 13 Jbeta primers). Method: immunoSEQ multiplex PCR; TCRdb's copy keeps in-frame clones and lacks some. The specimen's table records 100,000 to 150,000 clones. Sequencing input: PBMCs. The receptors were sampled from a man aged 25-45 years in good health and CMV-seronegative.

This chain connects TRBV10-1 to TRBJ2-5; 8 positions match TRBD1. This CDR3 comprises 15 residues. V dropped 6 bases and J dropped 1; count of bases not matched to a gene: 7. Germline CDR1 is WNHNN and CDR2 is SYGVQD (reference sequence). CDR3 loop: CASSPGQESQETQYF. CDR3 in DNA: TGCGCCAGCAGCCCGGGACAGGAAAGCCAAGAGACCCAGTACTTC.

V usage is TRBV2 and J usage is TRBJ1-5, with D possibly TRBD1 on 6 matching bases. The ends were cut back, 4 bases at V and 5 bases at J, with 15 bases in the middle. Germline loops: CDR1 SNHLY, CDR2 FYNNEI. CDR3 size: 15 residues. This CDR3 reads CASSVSPQGHQPQHF. CDR3 nucleotide sequence: TGTGCCAGCAGTGTATCCCCACAGGGACATCAGCCCCAGCATTTT. Drawing the rest from reference TRBV2 and TRBJ1-5, the complete variable domain is EPEVTQTPSHQVTQMGQEVILRCVPISNHLYFYWYRQILGQKVEFLVSFYNNEISEKSEIFDDQFSVERPDGSNFTLKIRSTKLEDSAMYFCASSVSPQGHQPQHFGDGTRLSIL.

As DNA, the CDR3 is TGTGCCAGTAAACAGACTAGCGAGAACACCGGGGAGCTGTTTTTT. This encodes CASKQTSENTGELFF. The gene calls are TRBV19 and TRBJ2-2; TRBD2 matches at 8 bases. The CDR3 contains 15 residues. Germline trimming cut 7 bases from V and 1 base from J; bases unmatched to any gene: 5. CDR1 LNHDA and CDR2 SQIVND come from the germline V gene (reference sequence).

The gene calls are TRBV9 and TRBJ1-4, with D possibly TRBD1 on 5 matching bases. This CDR3 is 15 amino acids long. Trimming removed 4 bases from V and 5 bases from J, with 15 bases in between. The V gene's germline CDR1 is SGDLS and CDR2 YYNGEE. The DNA of the CDR3 is TGTGCCAGCAGCCCCCCTGGTCGGGGGAATGAAAAACTGTTTTTT. The encoded protein is CASSPPGRGNEKLFF.

J is TRBJ2-7 and V is TRBV28, with 11 bases matching TRBD2. With V trimmed by 7 bases and J by 7 bases, 3 bases remained unmatched. This CDR3 contains 12 residues. The germline V gene encodes CDR1 MDHEN and CDR2 SYDVKM. This chain's CDR3 is CASKTSGGEQYF. The CDR3 DNA is TGTGCCAGCAAAACTAGCGGGGGAGAGCAGTACTTC.

The V gene is TRBV5-1, the J gene TRBJ2-1; TRBD2 matches at 10 bases. V was pared by 6 bases and J by 0 bases, with 3 bases of the junction left unmatched. This CDR3 is 15 amino acids long. Germline V gene sequence: CDR1 SGHRS, CDR2 YFSETQ. CDR3 sequence reads: CASTTSGISYNEQFF. The CDR3, as DNA: TGCGCCAGCACCACTAGCGGGATCTCCTACAATGAGCAGTTCTTC.

V usage is TRBV9 and J usage is TRBJ1-4; TRBD1 might be the D (6 bases). Trimming took 2 bases from V and 8 from J, leaving 16 bases between them. Germline CDR1 reads SGDLS; CDR2 reads YYNGEE. The CDR3 sequence is 15 residues long. Written as DNA, the CDR3 is TGTGCCAGCAGCGTGGGGCGAGCGCAGGGGGAAAAACTGTTTTTT. This translates into CASSVGRAQGEKLFF.

V usage is TRBV30 and J usage is TRBJ2-1, with D maybe TRBD2 (6 bases). The CDR3 is made up of 14 amino acids. Germline V gene lookup returns CDR1 GTSNPN and CDR2 SVGIG (reference sequence). The ends were cut back, 4 bases at V and 5 bases at J, with 15 bases in the middle. The CDR3 region is CAWTLDGRHNEQFF. The CDR3 DNA sequence: TGTGCCTGGACTTTGGACGGGAGACACAATGAGCAGTTCTTC.

This chain uses TRBV28 with TRBJ1-4; 8 bases match TRBD1. Trimming cost V 5 bases and J 8 bases; bases outside gene matches: 7. CDR1 is MDHEN, CDR2 SYDVKM, per germline. CDR3 length equals 14 residues. The CDR3, as DNA: TGTGCCAGCAGTCCGACAGGGGAGGGGGAAAAACTGTTTTTT. It yields the protein CASSPTGEGEKLFF.

The chain employs TRBV5-6 and TRBJ2-1, with 7 bases matching TRBD1. V was pared by 0 bases and J by 4 bases, with 1 base of the junction left unmatched. There are 14 residues in the CDR3. The germline gives CDR1 SGHDT, CDR2 YYEEEE. The CDR3 sequence is CASSLAGQYNEQFF. CDR3 DNA: TGTGCCAGCAGCTTGGCGGGACAGTACAATGAGCAGTTCTTC.

The CDR3 loop is CASRTGLAGAGNSYEQYF. CDR3 coding DNA: TGTGCCAGCAGGACGGGACTAGCGGGAGCAGGAAACTCCTACGAGCAGTACTTC. The chain joins TRBV9 to TRBJ2-7; 14 bases fit TRBD2. V lost 5 bases and J lost 0; bases outside the gene matches: 10. The CDR3 extends over 18 amino acids. CDR1 SGDLS and CDR2 YYNGEE come from the germline V gene.

The V gene is TRBV7-9, the J gene TRBJ2-7; possible D gene TRBD1, 6 bases. This CDR3 region has 14 residues. CDR1 and CDR2 (germline): SEHNR, FQNEAQ (reference sequence). Trimming cost V 4 bases and J 2 bases, with 12 bases left between them. The CDR3 DNA reads as TGTGCCAGCAGCTCCCGGGACAACGCCTACGAGCAGTACTTC. This sequence encodes CASSSRDNAYEQYF.

The gene calls are TRBV7-9 and TRBJ1-4; 9 bases align to TRBD1. The CDR3 has 14 residues. J was trimmed by 4 bases and V by 5 bases; bases with no gene match: 2. Germline lookup yields CDR1 SEHNR and CDR2 FQNEAQ (reference sequence). The CDR3 reads CASSRTGVNEKLFF. The DNA for the CDR3 is TGTGCCAGCAGCCGGACAGGGGTTAATGAAAAACTGTTTTTT.

Points on this clone: One junction end disagrees with the germline gene, perhaps due to a read error. The chain recombines TRBV7-7 with TRBJ2-3, with 10 bases aligning to TRBD2. The CDR3 runs to 17 residues. Germline CDR1 and CDR2: SSHAT and FNYEAQ (reference sequence). The DNA for the CDR3 is TGTGCTAGCAGCTTAGCCCCCAGCGGGAGGGCCTCAGATACGCAGTATTTT. This translates into CASSLAPSGRASDTQYF.

The chain joins TRBV19 to TRBJ1-1; TRBD1 matches at 7 bases. The trim removed 3 bases at V and 3 bases at J, leaving 10 bases unmatched. Germline V lookup: CDR1 LNHDA, CDR2 SQIVND (reference sequence). The CDR3 length is 16 residues. CDR3 loop: CASSITHRGAHTEAFF. CDR3 DNA sequence: TGTGCCAGTAGTATCACCCACAGGGGCGCTCACACTGAAGCTTTCTTT.

This chain connects TRBV28 to TRBJ1-5, with TRBD1 matching 7 bases. CDR1 is MDHEN, CDR2 SYDVKM, per germline. This CDR3 is built from 17 residues. V lost 10 bases to trimming and J lost 3 bases; unmatched junction nucleotides: 18. This CDR3 is CATLGDIRGKTNQPQHF. In DNA, the CDR3 is TGTGCCACCCTTGGGGATATCAGGGGGAAAACCAATCAGCCCCAGCATTTT.

The chain recombines TRBV11-2 with TRBJ1-1; no firm D call. V lost 0 bases to trimming and J lost 8 bases, with 10 bases between them. This CDR3 spans 13 amino acids. Germline V gene data show CDR1 as SGHAT and CDR2 as FQNNGV. The CDR3 DNA sequence: TGTGCCAGCAGCTTAGATCGCGTCAGGGAAGCTTTCTTT. This codes for CASSLDRVREAFF.

This sequence joins TRBV6-5 and TRBJ2-3; 10 bases are shared with TRBD1. The CDR3 covers 15 residues. Germline V gene lookup returns CDR1 MNHEY and CDR2 SVGAGI. Trimming cost V 6 bases and J 2 bases; bases outside gene matches: 5. The CDR3 bases are TGTGCCAGCAGCCGGGGACAGGGGACCACAGATACGCAGTATTTT. Translating it yields CASSRGQGTTDTQYF.

The chain joins TRBV11-2 to TRBJ2-1; TRBD1 might be the D (6 bases). Germline CDR1 and CDR2: SGHAT and FQNNGV. The CDR3 covers 15 residues. V was clipped by 6 bases and J by 12 bases, with 24 bases between them. CDR3 bases: TGTGCCAGCAGTTCCATTCGGGACAATTTATTAAGGCAGTTCTTC. Translating it yields CASSSIRDNLLRQFF.

The V gene is TRBV7-8, the J gene TRBJ1-3; 8 bases align to TRBD1. The CDR3 is 16 residues long. Trimming at V came to 5 bases and at J to 3 bases, leaving 9 bases not matched to a gene. Germline V gives CDR1 SGHVS, CDR2 FQNEAQ. The CDR3 DNA sequence: TGTGCCAGCAGCGTGAGACAGGGGCGCTTTGGAAACACCATATATTTT. It yields the protein CASSVRQGRFGNTIYF.

V usage is TRBV28 and J usage is TRBJ1-2; the D gene is possibly TRBD1 (5 bases). Germline loops: CDR1 MDHEN, CDR2 SYDVKM. V was cut by 6 bases and J by 9 bases, with 20 bases left in between. The CDR3 sequence is 14 residues long. The CDR3 DNA reads as TGTGCCAGCAGCGTCCCGGGGGAGGTAATTCGCTACACCTTC. This sequence encodes CASSVPGEVIRYTF.

The V and J genes are TRBV19 and TRBJ1-1; D uncertain. V gave up 5 bases and J gave up 1 base, with 8 bases separating them. Germline-derived CDR1 and CDR2 are LNHDA and SQIVND (reference sequence). The CDR3 loop spans 13 amino acids. The CDR3 DNA is TGTGCCAGTAGTTCTCATAGGAACACTGAAGCTTTCTTT. It is translated as CASSSHRNTEAFF.

The J gene is TRBJ2-1, the V gene TRBV9; D ambiguous. The CDR3 length is 18 residues. The ends were cut back, 0 bases at V and 3 bases at J, with 19 bases in the middle. Germline CDR1 reads SGDLS; CDR2 reads YYNGEE. The CDR3 nucleotides read TGTGCCAGCAGCGTAGCTGGCCCCGCCGGAGCTTACTACAATGAGCAGTTCTTC. Its translation is CASSVAGPAGAYYNEQFF.

The chain has TRBV27 and TRBJ1-5; perhaps TRBD1 as D (5 bases). Germline-derived CDR1 and CDR2 are MNHEY and SMNVEV (reference sequence). The CDR3 spans 14 residues. Trimming took off 2 bases at V and 3 bases at J, with 8 bases between the two ends. DNA of the CDR3: TGTGCCAGCAGTTTACTGGGGCCCAATCAGCCCCAGCATTTT. It encodes CASSLLGPNQPQHF.

The CDR3 region has the DNA TGTGCCAGCATACGGGCAGGGGGCAACGAGCAGTACTTC. Its protein is CASIRAGGNEQYF. The chain is built from TRBV6-5 and TRBJ2-7, with 8 bases identical to TRBD1. With V trimmed by 7 bases and J by 5 bases, 7 bases remained unmatched. This CDR3 is 13 amino acids long. The germline gives CDR1 MNHEY, CDR2 SVGAGI.